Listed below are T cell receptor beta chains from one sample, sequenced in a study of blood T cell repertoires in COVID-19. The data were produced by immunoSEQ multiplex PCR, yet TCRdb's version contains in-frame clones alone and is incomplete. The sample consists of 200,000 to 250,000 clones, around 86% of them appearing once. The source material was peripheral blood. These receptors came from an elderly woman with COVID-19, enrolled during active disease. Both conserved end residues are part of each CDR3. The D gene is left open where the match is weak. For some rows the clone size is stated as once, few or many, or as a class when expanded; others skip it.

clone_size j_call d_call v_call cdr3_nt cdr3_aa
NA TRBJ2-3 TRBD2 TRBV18 TGTGCCAGCTCACCAGGAACTAGCGGGAGTGCAGATACGCAGTATTTT CASSPGTSGSADTQYF
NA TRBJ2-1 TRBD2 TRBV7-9 TGTGCCAGCAGGAGCGGGAGTCGCGATGAGCAGTTCTTC CASRSGSRDEQFF
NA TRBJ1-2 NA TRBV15 TGTGCCACCAGCAGAGAAGGGAGAGCTGATTATGGCTACACCTTC CATSREGRADYGYTF
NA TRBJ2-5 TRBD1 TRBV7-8 TGTGCCAGCAGCCAAGACAGGGGGGAGACCCAGTACTTC CASSQDRGETQYF
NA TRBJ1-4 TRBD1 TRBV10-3 TGTGCCATCAGTAGACAGGGAGCTAATGAAAAACTGTTTTTT CAISRQGANEKLFF
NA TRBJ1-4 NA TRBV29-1 TGCAGCGTCCGGGAGGGATCCAGGGCTGAAAAACTGTTTTTT CSVREGSRAEKLFF
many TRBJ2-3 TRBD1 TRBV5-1 TGCGCCAGCAGCTTTGGACAGGGCACAGATACGCAGTATTTT CASSFGQGTDTQYF
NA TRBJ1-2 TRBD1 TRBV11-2 TGTGCCAGCAGCTTAGTCGCCACAGGGGGCACGACCTTC CASSLVATGGTTF
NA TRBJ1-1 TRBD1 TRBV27 TGTGCCAGCAGCCAGGACAGGGGGAACACTGAAGCTTTCTTT CASSQDRGNTEAFF
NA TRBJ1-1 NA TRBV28 TGTGCCAGCCCCCCCCCGGGGGGGGATACTGAAGCTTTCTTT CASPPPGGDTEAFF
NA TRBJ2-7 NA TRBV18 TGTGCCAGCTCACCAGAACTCTACGAGCAGTACTTC CASSPELYEQYF
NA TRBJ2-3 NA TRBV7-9 TGTGCCAGCAGCTTATCGGCAGATACGCAGTATTTT CASSLSADTQYF
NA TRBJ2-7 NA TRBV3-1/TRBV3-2 TGTGCCAGCAGCCTATTTCTACAGGGATACGAGCAGTACTTC CASSLFLQGYEQYF
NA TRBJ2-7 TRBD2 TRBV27 TGTGCCAGCAGTTTTAAGGGACTAGCGGGATTAGAGCAGTACTTC CASSFKGLAGLEQYF
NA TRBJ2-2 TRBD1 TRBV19 TGTGCCAGTACCCTCCGCCAGGGGGTTGGCACCGGGGAGCTGTTTTTT CASTLRQGVGTGELFF
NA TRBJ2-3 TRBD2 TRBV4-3 TGCGCCAGCAGCCAGGGACTAGTAGGTACGCAGTATTTT CASSQGLVGTQYF
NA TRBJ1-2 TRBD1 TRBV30 TGTGCCTATGGACAGGGAGATGGCTACACCTTC CAYGQGDGYTF
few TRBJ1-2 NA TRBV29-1 TGCAGCGTTGAAACAGCCGTCTATGGCTACACCTTC CSVETAVYGYTF
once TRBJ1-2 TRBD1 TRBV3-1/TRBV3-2 TGTGCCAGCAGCCAGATGACAGGGGGTGGCTACACCTTC CASSQMTGGGYTF
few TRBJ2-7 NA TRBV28 TGTGCCAGCAGCCAAGGACCAGCGGTCTACGAGCAGTACTTC CASSQGPAVYEQYF
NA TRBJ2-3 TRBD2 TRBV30 TGTGCCTGGAAACCCATAGCGGGGAGCACAGATACGCAGTATTTT CAWKPIAGSTDTQYF
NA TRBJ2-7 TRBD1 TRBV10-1 TGCGCCAGCAGTGGATCGGGGACAGGGGCTTCCTACGAGCAGTACTTC CASSGSGTGASYEQYF
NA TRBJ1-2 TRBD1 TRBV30 TGTGCCTGGAGTGTAAAGGCAGGGGGCGCCGGCTATGGCTACACCTTC CAWSVKAGGAGYGYTF
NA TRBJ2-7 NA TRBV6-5 TGTGCCAGCAGTTACTGGGGGGGCCCCTCCGAGCAGTACTTC CASSYWGGPSEQYF
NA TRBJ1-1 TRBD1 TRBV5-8 TGTGCCAGCAGCCGGGACAGGGCATGGGCTTTCTTT CASSRDRAWAFF
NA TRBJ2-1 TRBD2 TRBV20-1 TGCAGTGCTAGTCGGCGGGGGTACAATGAGCAGTTCTTC CSASRRGYNEQFF
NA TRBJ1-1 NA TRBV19 TGTGCCAGTAGTATAATGGGGCGGAAGAACACTGAAGCTTTCTTT CASSIMGRKNTEAFF
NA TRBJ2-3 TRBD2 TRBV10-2 TGCGCCAGCAGTGTAAACAGCGGGGGGGCAGATACGCAGTATTTT CASSVNSGGADTQYF
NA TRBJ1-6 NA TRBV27 TGTGCCAGCAGTTTAGACAGATCCAATTCACCCCTCCACTTT CASSLDRSNSPLHF
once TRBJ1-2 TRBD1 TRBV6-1 TGTGCCAGCAGTGAGAGGGGGACAGGGAGAAACTATGGCTACACCTTC CASSERGTGRNYGYTF
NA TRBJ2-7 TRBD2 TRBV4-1 TGCGCCAGCAGCCATTGGACTAGCGGGATAGTTTACGAGCAGTACTTC CASSHWTSGIVYEQYF
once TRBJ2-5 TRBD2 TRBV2 TGTGCCAGCAGTCTAGCGGGGGGGCTGGGAGAGACCCAGTACTTC CASSLAGGLGETQYF
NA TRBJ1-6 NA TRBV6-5 TGTGCCAGCAGTTACTCGGGAGGGGCGCTTAATTCACCCCTCCACTTT CASSYSGGALNSPLHF
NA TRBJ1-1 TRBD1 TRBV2 TGTGCCAGCACCGGACAGGGATTGGGAACTGAAGCTTTCTTT CASTGQGLGTEAFF
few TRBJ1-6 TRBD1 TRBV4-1 TGCGCCAGCAGCCAGGACAGGATTAACTCACCCCTCCACTTT CASSQDRINSPLHF
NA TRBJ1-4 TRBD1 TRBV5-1 TGCGCCAGCAGCCCTGGACAGGGGGCGATTCCCCAAGAAAAACTGTTTTTT CASSPGQGAIPQEKLFF
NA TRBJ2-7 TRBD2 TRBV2 TGTGCCAGCAGCGCAGCTAGCGGGAGGGTGTCCGAGCAGTACTTC CASSAASGRVSEQYF
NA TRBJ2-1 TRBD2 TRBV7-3 TGTGCCAGCAGCCCCGGAATCCAGCGGGGGACCAATGAGCAGTTCTTC CASSPGIQRGTNEQFF
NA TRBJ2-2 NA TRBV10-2 TGCGCCAGCAGTTCTTTCACCGGGGAGCTGTTTTTT CASSSFTGELFF
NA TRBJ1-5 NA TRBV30 TGTGCCTGGACAGGGGCAATTAATCAGCCCCAGCATTTT CAWTGAINQPQHF
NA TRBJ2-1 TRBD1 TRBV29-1 TGCAGCGTGGGGACAGGGCCGCTCTACAATGAGCAGTTCTTC CSVGTGPLYNEQFF